This TCR beta chain was sequenced during a study of cytomegalovirus exposure and HLA in healthy donors. Study-wide results and caveats: Researchers reportedly found TCR beta sequences accurately predicted most subjects' HLA-A and HLA-B alleles. As a later analysis revealed, most CMV-associated TCR beta chains appeared HLA-restricted.

There are a few counts of this clone. As yet, its antigen is unknown. The PCR employed 60 Vbeta primers together with 13 Jbeta primers. Clones were read by immunoSEQ multiplex PCR, and TCRdb kept only the in-frame ones, dropping some. The sample holds about 78,000 clones; over 60% are singletons and the top ten take over 8.5%. The sequence derives from a middle-aged woman in good health and CMV-seropositive. Sequencing was performed on PBMCs.

CDR3 in amino acids: CASSEEWRQPQHF. The CDR3 region has the DNA TGTGCCAGCAGTGAAGAGTGGAGACAGCCCCAGCATTTT. The rearrangement joins TRBV6-1 to TRBJ1-5; no clear D. The germline V and J ends were trimmed by 1 base and 7 bases, with 8 bases remaining between them. There are 13 residues in the CDR3. CDR1 is MNHNS, CDR2 SASEGT, per germline.